This T cell receptor (beta chain) came from a study of T cells in Graves' hyperthyroidism and ophthalmopathy (dated by TCRdb to the late 2010s). Describing the broader study: Peripheral blood was collected at initial diagnosis, before any treatment. To identify distinguishing TCR V-J signatures, a discovery cohort of around 100 patients was used, comprising fewer than 45 with Graves' ophthalmopathy and around 60 with stable Graves' hyperthyroidism. Whether ophthalmopathy could be predicted prospectively was tested in an independent validation cohort made up of under 20 hyperthyroidism patients plus 17 patients who later progressed to ophthalmopathy. For training and testing, the 100 or so patients in the discovery cohort were randomly divided in a 7:3 ratio. In addition, the study compared T-cell repertoires in thyroid tissue and in blood from several Graves' hyperthyroidism patients. After blood sampling, hyperthyroidism patients were treated with methimazole at a starting dose of 30 mg daily, and ophthalmopathy patients were treated with high-dose intravenous methylprednisolone. TCR Vbeta CDR3 sequencing of roughly 140 peripheral blood samples (43 ophthalmopathy, 75 hyperthyroidism and some 17 progressor patients) is reported in the paper. General study outcomes and caveats: Most expanded thyroid clonotypes (frequency above 0.001) were also detected in blood, suggesting blood repertoires may reflect thyroid immune responses. Sample size was not statistically predetermined, and blinding of investigators to group allocation was not performed. In validation, progression to ophthalmopathy was predicted by the model with 65% to 71% sensitivity and 72.22% specificity, a median of roughly 6.4 months before onset. Ophthalmopathy was separated from stable hyperthyroidism by a 13 V-J signature model, with over 85% sensitivity and about 81% specificity obtained in cross-validation and 80%/75% obtained in testing.

This clonotype was picked up a small number of times. Its antigen target is currently unknown. No clone much larger than this one lies a single base away; base qualities are absent. The germline V gene sets CDR1 to SNHLY and CDR2 to FYNNEI. CDR3 length: 16 amino acids, cysteine to phenylalanine. Only CDR3 DNA is held: 48 bases, read in frame from base 1. V and J are trimmed by 6 bases and 3 bases, and the gene matches miss 13 bases of the junction. Graves' hyperthyroidism was defined as stable when no progression to ophthalmopathy occurred over 18 months of follow-up. Hyperthyroidism patients were newly diagnosed, had a disease duration of under 2 months, and were aged 18 to 65 years. Exclusion was applied to patients with uncontrolled infections, other autoimmune diseases, pregnancy or lactation. Diagnoses were based on clinical symptoms, serum thyroxine and TRAb, thyroid ultrasound and orbital computed tomography. PBMCs were separated from 10 ml of fresh peripheral blood using Ficoll-Paque density gradient centrifugation. Total RNA was extracted with Trizol reagent, and quality was checked on an Agilent 2100 Bioanalyzer.

TCR beta CDR3 regions were amplified from RNA transcripts. A first-round RT-PCR of the TCR CDR3 used the HTBI primer set with the Qiagen OneStep RT-PCR kit. A second multiplex PCR round built the libraries, followed by size selection and purification. Paired-end sequencing of the libraries was performed with 100 bp reads on an Illumina HiSeq2000. Processing in the source paper ran as follows. SOAPnuke was used to process the raw data, throwing out any read that contained adapters or uncalled bases, had a mean Phred below 15, or lacked an exact constant-primer or identifier match. COPE v1.2.5 was used to merge the high-quality paired reads, and each unique nucleotide sequence was defined as a clonotype. MiTCR v1.1 was used to align the clonotypes against IMGT TRBV, TRBD and TRBJ reference segments. The analysis included only V-J combinations with a frequency above 0.0001, which together covered more than 98% of the repertoires. A TCS score was defined as the ratio between F50 (clonal expansion) and ExV (chaos), using BLOSUM62-based TCRdist between CDR3 peptides within each V-J. Welch's t-statistics and random forest reduced 514 V-J features to some 14, which were used in a naive Bayes classifier (R e1071). The public reads were quality trimmed at Q25 with fastp and then assembled into clones with MiXCR by TCRdb, keeping productive beta chains. Entries that share a CDR3 protein sequence are merged under the most common genes and DNA. For this entry, the V and J calls and clone size follow TCRdb and not the study's own pipeline. A total of 200,000 to 250,000 distinct CDR3 sequences appear in this sample, about a sixth of them only once. 53% of the sample goes to the ten largest clones.

The source is a woman aged 45 to 65 with Graves' hyperthyroidism. The material sequenced was blood. In this chain, TRBV2 is recombined with TRBJ2-7, with 8 bases in between that match TRBD2. The CDR3 protein is CASRPPSSGRLYEQYF. The sequence in DNA is TGTGCCAGCAGGCCCCCTTCTAGCGGGCGACTCTACGAGCAGTACTTC.